These 21 T cell receptor beta chains were all obtained from the same sample, sequenced in a study of prognosis after radiotherapy for stage I lung cancer. Starting from genomic DNA, TCR beta CDR3 was amplified through two-round multiplex PCR. First-round PCR employed TRBV- and TRBJ-specific primers for each gene. Each CDR3 protein is one row after TCRdb ran MiXCR on the multiplex PCR reads. The table has 9,500 to 15,000 distinct CDR3 sequences, 45% to 60% seen once; the top ten hold 20%. Sequencing used PBMCs, obtained before or after stereotactic body radiation therapy (not recorded which). All receptors derive from a donor over 45 with non-small cell lung cancer.

This clonotype rates as large (0.1 to 1%). This chain connects TRBV6-5 to TRBJ2-3; D is possibly TRBD1 or TRBD2 (5 bases each). V shed 8 bases and J shed 2 bases, with 11 bases lying between them. The germline V gene encodes CDR1 MNHEY and CDR2 SVGAGI. The CDR3 is 13 amino acids. The CDR3 here is CASPGLTTDTQYF. The CDR3 bases are TGTGCCAGCCCGGGGCTAACCACAGATACGCAGTATTTT.

The count of this clonotype is one. The chain employs TRBV14 and TRBJ2-3, with D unresolved. Trimming cost V 1 base and J 11 bases, with 7 bases left between them. The CDR3 is made up of 11 amino acids. The germline V gene encodes CDR1 SGHDN and CDR2 FVKESK. CDR3 residues: CASSQGIVQYF. CDR3 nucleotides: TGTGCCAGCAGCCAAGGTATAGTGCAGTATTTT.

This clonotype was observed at least ten times. The chain links TRBV4-2 to TRBJ2-5; D is unclear. Trimming removed 0 bases at V and 2 bases at J, with 10 bases between. The length of the CDR3 is 15 residues. The germline CDR1 and CDR2 sequences are LGHNA and YNFKEQ. For the CDR3, the DNA is TGTGCCAGCAGCCAAGATCAAGGCACACAAGAGACCCAGTACTTC. Translated: CASSQDQGTQETQYF.

Notes on this clonotype: The likely explanation is a read error, given a far larger clone one base away. This chain links TRBV20-1 with TRBJ2-5; 8 bases match TRBD2. Gene TRBJ2-1 matches the end of the DNA better, so the J call may be wrong. The CDR3 is made up of 14 amino acids. Germline CDR1 is DFQATT and CDR2 is SNEGSKA (reference sequence). Written as DNA, the CDR3 is TGCAGTGCTGCGGGGGCGGGAGGTAACAATGAGCAGTTCTTC. Translated, it gives CSAAGAGGNNEQFF.

For this clonotype: A far more abundant clone sits one base away, making this likely a read error. The chain uses TRBV7-9 and TRBJ2-1, with 12 bases fitting TRBD2. V was pared by 6 bases and J by 2 bases, with 5 bases of the junction left unmatched. Looked up from germline, CDR1 is SEHNR and CDR2 is FQNEAQ (reference sequence). The CDR3 has 16 amino acids. The CDR3 region has the DNA TGTGCCAGCAGACCCCGGACTAGCGGGGCCTACAATGAGCAGTTCTTC. Its protein product is CASRPRTSGAYNEQFF.

The chain combines TRBV5-1 with TRBJ1-6; D remains unclear. Trimming stripped 1 base from V and 8 bases from J, with 10 bases between. The CDR3 spans 14 residues. From germline, CDR1 is SGHRS and CDR2 YFSETQ. CDR3 sequence: CASSLRSSDSPLHF. CDR3 in DNA: TGCGCCAGCAGCTTGAGGTCCTCCGATTCACCCCTCCACTTT.

This clonotype is judged medium-sized. J is TRBJ1-2 and V is TRBV3-1; D is undetermined. The ends were cut back, 3 bases at V and 6 bases at J, with 8 bases in the middle. CDR1 and CDR2 (germline): LGHDT, YNNKEL (reference sequence). The CDR3 runs 12 residues. CDR3 region: CASSQTGDGYTF. DNA of the CDR3: TGTGCCAGCAGCCAGACTGGGGATGGCTACACCTTC.

Remarks on this clonotype: A far larger clone differs by one base, so this is likely a read error. This chain uses TRBV6-5 with TRBJ1-1, with D tentatively TRBD1 (6 bases). V lost 3 bases, J lost 1 base, and 12 bases lay in between. The CDR3 runs 15 residues. The germline V gene has CDR1 MNHEY and CDR2 SVGAGI. The CDR3 DNA follows: TGTGCCAGCAGTTATTGGGGGACACCGAACACTGAAGCTTTCTTT. Protein product: CASSYWGTPNTEAFF.

This chain uses TRBV2 with TRBJ2-2; D is ambiguous. Between the trimmed V and J ends, which lost 4 bases and 1 base, there was a span of 1 base. This CDR3 contains 12 residues. Germline loops: CDR1 SNHLY, CDR2 FYNNEI. DNA for the CDR3: TGTGCCAGCAGTGGGAACACCGGGGAGCTGTTTTTT. Encoded protein: CASSGNTGELFF.

The chain couples TRBV6-2 or TRBV6-3 to TRBJ1-2; D unresolved. Germline V CDR1 and CDR2: MNHEY, SVGEGT. The CDR3 sequence is 12 residues long. The CDR3 DNA reads as TGTTCCCGACCCCGAACTTTGGTCTTCTACACCTTC. As protein: CSRPRTLVFYTF.

This clonotype is labeled as medium-sized (0.01 to 0.1%). The rearrangement uses TRBV6-1 and TRBJ2-7; TRBD1 is a possible D gene (6 bases). The germline V and J ends were trimmed by 6 bases and 5 bases, with 11 bases remaining between them. Germline V lookup: CDR1 MNHNS, CDR2 SASEGT. This CDR3 comprises 12 residues. The CDR3 DNA reads as TGTGCCAGCAGCCCCGGGACAAACGAGCAGTACTTC. This codes for CASSPGTNEQYF.

A word on this clonotype: A read error may account for a junction end that differs from germline. The V and J genes are TRBV29-1 and TRBJ2-7; 9 positions agree with TRBD1. Germline V gives CDR1 SQVTM, CDR2 ANQGSEA. The length of the CDR3 is 14 residues. CDR3 amino acids: CSVKGQGASYDQYF. The CDR3 DNA reads TGCAGCGTAAAGGGACAGGGCGCATCCTACGATCAGTACTTC.

This clonotype has a count of ten or more. The genes are TRBV18 and TRBJ2-7; D may match TRBD1 or TRBD2 (6 bases each). Germline-derived CDR1 and CDR2 are KGHSH and LQKENI. The CDR3 covers 15 residues. V lost 6 bases and J lost 5, with 20 bases in between. The CDR3: CASSPRGLTGDEQYF. DNA for the CDR3: TGTGCCAGCTCTCCCCGGGGGCTTACTGGGGACGAGCAGTACTTC.

To note about this clonotype: The conserved phenylalanine or tryptophan normally closing the CDR3 is absent here, so this likely arose from a read error. The genes are TRBV2 and TRBJ2-7, with a possible D match to TRBD1 (6 bases). CDR1 and CDR2 (germline): SNHLY, FYNNEI. The CDR3 has 14 amino acids. Here the CDR3 DNA reads TGTGTCAGCAGGGGCGGAACAGGCCACTACGAGCAGTACCTC. It specifies CVSRGGTGHYEQYL.

By sample share, this clonotype is medium-sized. The J gene is TRBJ2-1, the V gene TRBV2, with 7 bases identical to TRBD1. The CDR3 has 16 amino acids. V shed 6 bases and J 5 bases; nucleotides not matched to a gene: 13. Germline values: CDR1 SNHLY, CDR2 FYNNEI. CDR3 residues: CASRAQDRSKNNEQFF. The CDR3, as DNA: TGTGCCAGCAGGGCCCAGGACAGGAGCAAAAACAATGAGCAGTTCTTC.

Notes on this clonotype: The germline gene is not matched at one end of the junction; a read error may be the cause. The V gene is TRBV7-7, the J gene TRBJ2-1; possibly TRBD1 for D (6 bases). This CDR3 has 13 residues. The V gene's germline CDR1 is SSHAT and CDR2 FNYEAQ (reference sequence). The DNA for the CDR3 is TGTGCTAGCAGCTTAGCCGGGACATCCGAGCAGTTCTTC. This codes for CASSLAGTSEQFF.

This clonotype is labeled as medium-sized (0.01 to 0.1%). This chain uses TRBV12-3 or TRBV12-4 with TRBJ1-5, with D uncertain. This CDR3 has 18 residues. V gave up 4 bases and J gave up 4 bases, with 23 bases separating them. The CDR3 DNA reads TGTGCCAGCAGTTCTCACTACCCCGGTCGTTCGGGGAATCAGCCCCAGCATTTT. Amino acids: CASSSHYPGRSGNQPQHF.

This clonotype was picked up a small number of times. The chain links TRBV7-9 to TRBJ1-1; D may be TRBD1 (6 bases). This CDR3 region has 12 residues. V was clipped by 3 bases and J by 10 bases, with 12 bases between them. Looked up from germline, CDR1 is SEHNR and CDR2 is FQNEAQ (reference sequence). The DNA of the CDR3 is TGTGCCAGCAGCTTGGAGGGGGGGAGAGCTTTCTTT. Encoded protein: CASSLEGGRAFF.

At least ten counts were recorded for this clonotype. The chain combines TRBV2 with TRBJ2-5; no clear D. The CDR3 has 15 residues. Germline lookup yields CDR1 SNHLY and CDR2 FYNNEI. V dropped 1 base and J dropped 1 base, with 10 bases sitting between them. The CDR3 region has the DNA TGTGCCAGCAGTGAAGTGGGATTGAGCCAAGAGACCCAGTACTTC. This codes for CASSEVGLSQETQYF.

The V and J genes are TRBV20-1 and TRBJ2-6; D remains unclear. Germline values: CDR1 DFQATT, CDR2 SNEGSKA (reference sequence). This CDR3 contains 14 residues. V lost 0 bases and J lost 1, with 4 bases in between. For the CDR3, the DNA is TGCAGTGCTAGAGACAGGTCTGGGGCCAACGTCCTGACTTTC. Translating gives CSARDRSGANVLTF.

This clonotype appeared once. This rearrangement joins TRBV6-2 or TRBV6-3 to TRBJ2-4; 10 bases match TRBD1. The CDR3 runs to 15 residues. In germline, CDR1 is MNHEY, CDR2 SVGEGT. V lost 4 bases, J lost 5 bases, and 5 bases stayed unmatched. CDR3 in amino acids: CASSSGTGVQNIQYF. The CDR3 DNA follows: TGTGCCAGCAGTTCCGGGACAGGGGTACAAAACATTCAGTACTTC.